The entry that follows covers one T cell receptor (beta chain) sequence. The data belong to a study of human T cells and chemical hapten exposure. Study-wide background: Diphenylcyclopropenone was applied weekly to patients' scalps across the roughly 23-week study. Patch testing was performed with 0.01% DPC on the upper back, with reading at 6 days.

MiXCR, run by TCRdb on the RACE reads, gives a single entry per CDR3 protein. The data hold about 120,000 distinct CDR3 sequences, with roughly 13% observed a single time. This CDR3 has 12 residues. Germline V gives CDR1 MDHEN, CDR2 SYDVKM. V gave up 8 bases and J gave up 3 bases, with 10 bases separating them. As for time point: patch test 1, 2 weeks after DPC sensitization. Treatment specified: therapeutic diphenylcyclopropenone sensitization with weekly scalp DPC. Sequenced here: whole blood, sampled in connection with sensitization to the hapten diphenylcyclopropenone (DPC). This receptor was taken from a young man with alopecia areata. Some clones in this sample may be carry-over from other donors' samples. The chain carries TRBV28 and TRBJ1-1; TRBD1 is a possible D gene (6 bases). CDR3 DNA: TGTGCCAGCGCGGGGGCCGACACTGAAGCTTTCTTT. Amino acids: CASAGADTEAFF.